Listed below are T cell receptor beta chains from one sample, sequenced in a study of control samples from healthy donors and cancer patients. Data came from immunoSEQ multiplex PCR; TCRdb stores just in-frame clones and leaves some out. The sample records approximately 60,000 clones, 90% being singletons. The sequencing input was PBMCs. The receptors were gathered from a woman aged 50 to 65 with colorectal cancer. Both conserved end residues are part of each CDR3. The order of the fields is J gene, D gene, V gene, CDR3 protein, CDR3 DNA. The D gene is left open where the match is weak.

TRBJ2-7 TRBD1 TRBV5-4 CASSARTGSSYEQYF TGTGCCAGCAGCGCGCGGACAGGGAGCTCCTACGAGCAGTACTTC
TRBJ1-2 - TRBV7-9 CASSLVGACRDYGYTF TGTGCCAGCAGCTTAGTTGGAGCGTGCAGGGACTATGGCTACACCTTC
TRBJ2-2 - TRBV11-2 CASSPRDRLKLFF TGTGCCAGCAGCCCAAGAGACAGACTAAAGCTGTTTTTT
TRBJ2-5 - TRBV5-1 CASSLARGDLQETQYF TGCGCCAGCAGCTTGGCCCGCGGGGATCTCCAAGAGACCCAGTACTTC
TRBJ1-4 - TRBV7-9 CASSSAGGLGEKLFF TGTGCCAGCAGCTCAGCCGGAGGCCTGGGTGAAAAACTGTTTTTT
TRBJ1-1 - TRBV2 CASSVYSDLEAFF TGTGCCAGCAGTGTTTACAGCGACCTTGAAGCTTTCTTT
TRBJ1-3 - TRBV5-1 CASSPTAGSGNTIYF TGCGCCAGCAGCCCGACGGCGGGCTCTGGAAACACCATATATTTT
TRBJ2-3 TRBD2 TRBV28 CASSPRASGSSLDTQYF TGTGCCAGCAGTCCCCGCGCCAGCGGGAGCTCACTAGATACGCAGTATTTT
TRBJ2-1 - TRBV5-4 CASSLDAASSYNEQFF TGTGCCAGCAGCTTGGATGCCGCGAGCTCCTACAATGAGCAGTTCTTC
TRBJ1-2 - TRBV29-1 CSVSPRMSNYGYTF TGCAGCGTGTCACCCCGGATGTCTAACTATGGCTACACCTTC
TRBJ1-4 - TRBV10-1 CASSSKKSPAPASRGGEKLFF TGCGCCAGCAGTTCTAAAAAGTCTCCGGCGCCAGCCTCTCGAGGGGGGGAAAAACTGTTTTTT
TRBJ2-1 - TRBV5-1 CASSLASLANNEQFF TGCGCCAGCAGCTTGGCCAGTCTAGCCAACAATGAGCAGTTCTTC
TRBJ1-2 - TRBV3-1/TRBV3-2 CASSQGTMLGYGYTF TGTGCCAGCAGCCAAGGGACCATGTTGGGCTATGGCTACACCTTC
TRBJ1-1 - TRBV30 CAWTSSRAGLNTEAFF TGTGCCTGGACCTCGAGCAGGGCAGGCTTGAACACTGAAGCTTTCTTT
TRBJ1-5 TRBD1 TRBV19 CASSTTGGRQPQHF TGTGCCAGTAGTACGACAGGGGGCCGTCAGCCCCAGCATTTT
TRBJ2-1 TRBD2 TRBV11-2 CASSLDRTSGSPMGQFF TGTGCCAGCAGCTTAGATAGAACTAGCGGGAGCCCCATGGGGCAGTTCTTC
TRBJ1-1 TRBD1 TRBV5-4 CASSPGQGASNTEAFF TGTGCCAGCAGCCCTGGGCAGGGGGCTTCGAACACTGAAGCTTTCTTT